The TCR beta chain described here comes from a study of metastatic and nonmetastatic thyroid tumors. Patients had received no treatment of any kind before thyroid surgery. TCRdb re-called clones from the PCR reads using MiXCR. This sample has about 46,000 clones, with approximately 26% found just once. This clone was recorded at least ten times. Germline V CDR1 and CDR2: DFQATT, SNEGSKA (reference sequence). V lost 6 bases and J 3 bases, leaving 19 bases between the germline ends. The CDR3 covers 15 residues. The rearrangement uses TRBV20-1 and TRBJ2-3; D might be TRBD2 (5 bases). The source of this sequence is a male donor with papillary thyroid cancer or a benign thyroid nodule (not recorded which). Some clones in this sample may be carry-over from other donors' samples. The sequenced material came from blood. The CDR3 DNA is TGCAGTGCCACCGTCCCCCGGTCGGGAACAGATACGCAGTATTTT. Translated: CSATVPRSGTDTQYF.